The present T cell receptor beta chain was sequenced within a study of T-cell memory formation after mild COVID-19. This clonotype was seen a few times. TCRdb reprocessed the 5' RACE reads via MiXCR and lists one record per CDR3 protein. The sample lists a few hundred thousand distinct CDR3 sequences; just under 20% were seen once. The sequence was collected from a man aged 18 to 35 who had mild COVID-19 (a few samples of this study predate the infection). Cell type and time point are not known. The specimen sequenced was PBMCs or a T cell subset sorted from them (not recorded which).

In DNA, the CDR3 is TGTGCCAGCGGGTGGACAACGAACACTGAAGCTTTCTTT. It is translated as CASGWTTNTEAFF. The chain joins TRBV27 to TRBJ1-1, with a tentative D call TRBD1 (5 bases). The CDR3 is 13 residues long. Germline CDR1 MNHEY, CDR2 SMNVEV (reference sequence). V was trimmed by 8 bases and J by 1 base, leaving 11 bases between them.